This TCR beta chain was obtained from a study of shared clonotypes between healthy human individuals. General observations from the study: Among non-shared clonotypes, generation probabilities were lower than among those shared by all four donors.

About this clone itself: No antigen is known for it.

Donors included only healthy HIV-negative adults lacking recent acute infections or vaccinations. A CD45RA+ naive subset and a CD45RA-negative memory subset were split from CD4+ cells. Germline-derived CDR1 and CDR2 are MNHNY and SVGAGI (reference sequence). The CDR3 has 15 amino acids. The V end was cut by 6 bases, the J end by 2 bases, with 16 bases between. The assay ran at deep level. Clones were sequenced by immunoSEQ multiplex PCR, and TCRdb holds only the in-frame ones, with some missing. The table lists hundreds of thousands of clones, about 74% of them singletons. Specimen: memory CD4+ T cells sorted from blood. The subset was: CD45RA-negative fraction. The source is a woman in her twenties or thirties in good health. The V gene is TRBV6-6, the J gene TRBJ1-1, with D tentatively TRBD1 (6 bases). The CDR3 sequence is CASRPAGTPNTEAFF. The DNA for the CDR3 is TGTGCCAGCAGACCCGCCGGGACACCAAACACTGAAGCTTTCTTT.